These T cell receptor beta chains were read from a single sample in a study of blood T cell repertoires in COVID-19. The table came from immunoSEQ multiplex PCR; TCRdb's copy has only in-frame clones and leaves some out. The table records roughly 70,000 clones, roughly 77% of them present only once. The specimen sequenced was peripheral blood. The receptors come from a woman in her 70s with acute or convalescent COVID-19. Both conserved end residues are part of each CDR3. The D gene is left open where the match is weak. The listing skips clone size in some rows; elsewhere it reads once, few, many or a size class.

j_call v_call clone_size d_call cdr3_aa cdr3_nt
TRBJ1-5 TRBV28 - - CASSYSTRLGGIDQPQHF TGTGCCAGCAGTTACTCTACAAGGTTGGGGGGTATTGATCAGCCCCAGCATTTT
TRBJ2-1 TRBV7-9 - - CASSRTGTPPGGQFF TGTGCCAGCAGCCGGACCGGGACTCCGCCTGGTGGGCAGTTCTTC
TRBJ2-7 TRBV5-1 - - CASSSSATESYEQYF TGCGCCAGCAGCTCTTCGGCGACAGAATCCTACGAGCAGTACTTC
TRBJ1-1 TRBV20-1 once TRBD1 CSASGQGTFF TGCAGTGCTAGCGGACAGGGGACTTTCTTT
TRBJ2-5 TRBV29-1 - - CSVGPAAAGETQYF TGCAGCGTTGGCCCAGCGGCCGCCGGGGAGACCCAGTACTTC
TRBJ2-1 TRBV9 once - CASSVVERTVEQFF TGTGCCAGCAGCGTAGTAGAAAGGACAGTTGAGCAGTTCTTC
TRBJ1-4 TRBV19 few TRBD1 CASSISGTGNEKLFF TGTGCCAGTAGTATAAGTGGGACAGGGAATGAAAAACTGTTTTTT
TRBJ1-1 TRBV4-2 once TRBD1 CASSPFTGQGSGEAFF TGTGCCAGCAGCCCGTTTACGGGACAGGGGTCGGGTGAAGCTTTCTTT
TRBJ1-1 TRBV25-1 - - CASSESGYTEAFF TGTGCCAGCAGTGAATCCGGGTATACTGAAGCTTTCTTT
TRBJ2-1 TRBV7-7 - - CASSSSGGSYNEQFF TGTGCCAGCAGCTCTTCAGGGGGGTCCTACAATGAGCAGTTCTTC